The sequence of this TCR beta chain was determined in a study of shared clonotypes between healthy human individuals. At the level of the study: Two women and three men aged 18 to 49 made up the donors. Study-wide findings and caveats: Represented genetic and exposure-history diversity was restricted by having few donors.

Naive CD8 cells were CD45RO-negative, positively selected for CCR7, excluding terminally differentiated effector memory CD45RA+ cells. Clones were sequenced by immunoSEQ multiplex PCR, and TCRdb holds only the in-frame ones, with some missing. The sample holds around 2.1 million clones; around 93% are singletons and the top ten take under 2%. In regard to this clone: Its target is unknown.

CDR3 length: 12 residues. The V gene's germline CDR1 is SGHAT and CDR2 FQNNGV. Trimming shortened V by 1 base and J by 7 bases, and 6 bases separated the two germline ends. The sample comprised naive CD8+ T cells from PBMCs. This clonotype originated in a man between 18 and 29 years old in good health. Some clones in this sample may be carry-over from other donors' samples. This chain links TRBV11-2 with TRBJ2-3; D may match TRBD1 or TRBD2 (5 bases each). This chain's CDR3 is CASSLGGNTQYF. The DNA of the CDR3 is TGTGCCAGCAGCTTAGGGGGGAATACGCAGTATTTT.